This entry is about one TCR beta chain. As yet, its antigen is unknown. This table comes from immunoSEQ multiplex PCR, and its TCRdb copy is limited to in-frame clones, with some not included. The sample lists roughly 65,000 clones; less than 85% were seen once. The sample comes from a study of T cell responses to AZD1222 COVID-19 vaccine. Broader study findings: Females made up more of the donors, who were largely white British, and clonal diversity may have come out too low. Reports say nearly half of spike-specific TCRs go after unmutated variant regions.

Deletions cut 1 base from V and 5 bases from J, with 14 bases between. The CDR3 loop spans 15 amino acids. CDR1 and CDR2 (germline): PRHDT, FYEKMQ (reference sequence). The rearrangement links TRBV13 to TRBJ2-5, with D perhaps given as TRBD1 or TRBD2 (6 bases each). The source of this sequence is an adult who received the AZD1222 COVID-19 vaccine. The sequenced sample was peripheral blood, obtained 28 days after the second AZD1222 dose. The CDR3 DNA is TGTGCCAGCAGCTTAGATCGGGGGCTGGGGGAGACCCAGTACTTC. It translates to CASSLDRGLGETQYF.